One TCR beta chain is described in this entry. This CDR3 region has 16 residues. With V trimmed by 2 bases and J by 5 bases, 7 bases remained unmatched. The germline V gene encodes CDR1 MGHRA and CDR2 YSYEKL. The data were taken from a study of PD-1 blockade in classical Hodgkin lymphoma. Overall study: The patients were dosed with nivolumab 3 mg/kg, infused intravenously every 2 weeks.

Each patient experienced a relapse that followed autologous stem cell transplantation, and brentuximab vedotin exposure varied. Sequencing was performed with immunoSEQ multiplex PCR; in TCRdb, only in-frame clones are kept and a portion is missing. The profile shows 20,000 or so clones, about four fifths of them singletons. This sequence originates from a human donor with classical Hodgkin lymphoma. The chain is built from TRBV4-1 and TRBJ2-2, with 8 nucleotides matching TRBD2. The sample in question was peripheral blood mononuclear cells (PBMCs), obtained before the second cycle of nivolumab. CDR3 region: CASSQPSGGGTGELFF. The CDR3 DNA sequence: TGCGCCAGCAGCCAACCCTCCGGGGGGGGGACCGGGGAGCTGTTTTTT.